Here is one T cell receptor beta chain with its context. The antigen is unknown. Sequencing used immunoSEQ version 4 in survey mode. Sequenced by immunoSEQ multiplex PCR; TCRdb stores in-frame clones only, minus some. The sample has some 50,000 clones, just under 90% seen once. The data originate from a study of persistence of HIV-infected CD4 T cells. Study-wide findings and caveats: Compared with CD3/CD28-stimulated cells, CMV- and Gag-responding cells showed lower TCRbeta richness. Proviral oligoclonality tracked with TCR oligoclonality within the same sorted cells. Bulk TCR data could not be restricted to HIV-1-infected CMV-responding cells.

This nonspecific control used anti-CD3/anti-CD28 bead stimulation of CD4+ T cells. Sorting of responding CD4+ T cells relied on upregulated CD40 ligand together with CD69. Inclusion required CMV-positive serology and CD4+ counts above 400 cells/uL. The CDR3 has 13 residues. Germline-derived CDR1 and CDR2 are MNHNS and SASEGT. V gave up 1 base and J gave up 2 bases, with 5 bases separating them. The source was CD4+ T cells sorted from PBMCs after roughly 18-hour stimulation, collected from a patient who received antiretroviral therapy. The chain links TRBV6-1 to TRBJ1-2, with D hard to call. The sequence came from an adult woman with HIV who was CMV-seropositive. The CDR3 loop reads CASSEGGNYGYTF. CDR3 bases: TGTGCCAGCAGTGAAGGAGGGAACTATGGCTACACCTTC.